This T cell receptor beta chain was sequenced in a study of blood T cell repertoires in COVID-19. Study-wide background: The cDNA or gDNA used as material had been derived from T cells, B-cell-depleted T cells, or PBMCs.

Germline CDR1 and CDR2: DFQATT and SNEGSKA (reference sequence). The V gene lost 3 bases and the J gene lost 0 bases, with 20 bases spanning the gap. The CDR3 extends over 17 amino acids. This clone was observed at least ten times. Data came from immunoSEQ multiplex PCR; TCRdb stores just in-frame clones and leaves some out. The sample holds hundreds of thousands of clones; nearly 90% are singletons and the top ten take about 1.8%. The receptor's source is a woman under 30 with acute COVID-19. The sample comprised PBMCs or T cells enriched from blood (not recorded which). The chain is built from TRBV20-1 and TRBJ1-1, with TRBD1 as a possible D gene (5 bases). This CDR3 reads CSASLHRRFFMNTEAFF. As DNA, the CDR3 is TGCAGTGCTAGTTTGCACAGGCGATTCTTTATGAACACTGAAGCTTTCTTT.